These T cell receptor beta chains were read from a single sample in a study of T cell repertoires and HLA-DP antigens. No antigens are known for them. The data were produced by immunoSEQ multiplex PCR, yet TCRdb's version contains in-frame clones alone and is incomplete. The table lists approximately 100,000 clones, roughly 86% of them singletons. The material sequenced was CD4+ T cells from PBMCs. All receptors derive from a man aged 45-65 years in good health and CMV-seronegative. CDR3s include the opening cysteine and the closing phenylalanine or tryptophan. A D gene is named only where the DNA matches it firmly. The size field is filled for only some rows; it gives once, few, many or a size class.

v_call,d_call,clone_size,j_call,cdr3_aa,cdr3_nt
TRBV7-2,TRBD1,once,TRBJ2-7,CASSFPGQGAYEQYF,TGTGCCAGCAGCTTCCCGGGACAGGGGGCGTACGAGCAGTACTTC
TRBV5-4,TRBD2,.,TRBJ2-1,CASSSETSGRTYNEQFF,TGTGCCAGCAGCTCGGAGACTAGCGGGAGGACGTACAATGAGCAGTTCTTC
TRBV6-5,TRBD2,once,TRBJ2-5,CASSRLAGVETQYF,TGTGCCAGCAGTCGACTAGCGGGAGTAGAGACCCAGTACTTC
TRBV6-5,.,once,TRBJ2-7,CASSRPPDVAYEQYF,TGTGCCAGCAGCCGTCCACCCGACGTAGCCTACGAGCAGTACTTC
TRBV19,.,.,TRBJ1-5,CASSPYAEPQHF,TGTGCCAGTAGTCCCTACGCTGAGCCCCAGCATTTT
TRBV30,TRBD2,.,TRBJ2-3,CAWRGGLAGIPSTDTQYF,TGTGCCTGGAGAGGGGGACTAGCGGGCATCCCATCCACAGATACGCAGTATTTT
TRBV7-2,.,.,TRBJ2-4,CASSPDLGKNIQYF,TGTGCCAGCAGCCCCGACTTGGGCAAAAACATTCAGTACTTC
TRBV7-2,TRBD1,.,TRBJ1-1,CASRPGGLNTEAFF,TGTGCCAGCAGGCCAGGGGGTTTGAACACTGAAGCTTTCTTT
TRBV7-8,TRBD1,.,TRBJ1-1,CASSLGQGLNTEAFF,TGTGCCAGCAGCTTAGGACAGGGACTGAACACTGAAGCTTTCTTT
TRBV19,TRBD2,.,TRBJ2-1,CASSGSSGGPVRNNEQFF,TGTGCCAGTAGTGGTTCCAGCGGGGGGCCCGTAAGAAACAATGAGCAGTTCTTC
TRBV11-2,TRBD2,.,TRBJ2-7,CASSLEASGIYEQYF,TGTGCCAGCAGCTTAGAGGCTAGCGGGATCTACGAGCAGTACTTC
TRBV25-1,.,.,TRBJ1-1,CASSIGVGRTFF,TGTGCCAGCAGCATCGGGGTGGGCAGGACTTTCTTT
TRBV6-4,TRBD1,.,TRBJ2-3,CASSDGGQGADTQYF,TGTGCCAGCAGTGATGGCGGACAGGGGGCAGATACGCAGTATTTT
TRBV20-1,TRBD2,.,TRBJ2-5,CSALAGETQYF,TGCAGTGCTCTAGCGGGAGAGACCCAGTACTTC
TRBV19,.,.,TRBJ1-5,CASSMTGGGNQPQHF,TGTGCCAGTAGTATGACAGGAGGAGGCAATCAGCCCCAGCATTTT
TRBV9,TRBD1,few,TRBJ2-4,CASSVGAGGLTVAKNIQYF,TGTGCCAGCAGCGTAGGGGCAGGGGGCTTAACCGTAGCCAAAAACATTCAGTACTTC
TRBV7-9,TRBD1,.,TRBJ1-5,CASSLGMGTGGGNQPQHF,TGTGCCAGCAGCTTAGGTATGGGGACAGGGGGGGGCAATCAGCCCCAGCATTTT
TRBV7-8,.,.,TRBJ1-1,CASSPSTMSGHQAFF,TGTGCCAGCAGCCCCTCGACTATGTCTGGACACCAAGCTTTCTTT
TRBV6-5,.,.,TRBJ2-7,CASGIWGKRYEQYF,TGTGCCAGCGGCATTTGGGGGAAAAGATACGAGCAGTACTTC
TRBV2,.,.,TRBJ1-1,CASSFEGSTEAFF,TGTGCCAGCAGTTTTGAGGGGAGCACTGAAGCTTTCTTT
TRBV27,.,.,TRBJ1-4,CASSLNGAVTGLFF,TGTGCCAGCAGTTTAAATGGTGCGGTAACGGGACTGTTTTTT
TRBV5-1,TRBD2,.,TRBJ2-3,CASSDSGSSTDTQYF,TGCGCCAGCAGTGATAGCGGGAGTAGCACAGATACGCAGTATTTT
TRBV7-2,.,.,TRBJ2-7,CASSGASYEQYF,TGTGCCAGCAGTGGGGCGAGCTACGAGCAGTACTTC
TRBV18,.,.,TRBJ2-7,CASSPVGDYEQYF,TGTGCCAGCTCACCGGTGGGAGACTACGAGCAGTACTTC
TRBV27,.,.,TRBJ2-1,CASRRSDEQFF,TGTGCCAGCAGGCGGAGTGATGAGCAGTTCTTC
TRBV30,.,.,TRBJ1-6,CAWRRPDIYNSPLHF,TGTGCCTGGAGGCGCCCAGACATCTATAATTCACCCCTCCACTTT
TRBV19,.,.,TRBJ2-7,CASSSHWGSEQYF,TGTGCCAGTAGTTCCCATTGGGGGAGCGAGCAGTACTTC
TRBV4-2,TRBD2,.,TRBJ2-2,CASSQGLAGGSIGELFF,TGTGCCAGCAGCCAAGGACTAGCGGGGGGTTCTATCGGGGAGCTGTTTTTT
TRBV19,TRBD1,.,TRBJ1-2,CASKVGQGADYGYTF,TGTGCCAGTAAAGTAGGACAGGGGGCTGACTATGGCTACACCTTC
TRBV5-8,.,.,TRBJ1-2,CASSLEFNYGYTF,TGTGCCAGCAGCTTGGAGTTTAACTATGGCTACACCTTC
TRBV28,TRBD2,.,TRBJ2-3,CASKAGGTADTQYF,TGTGCCAGCAAAGCGGGAGGGACCGCAGATACGCAGTATTTT
TRBV4-3,TRBD1,few,TRBJ1-1,CASSRGDRASVGGAFF,TGCGCCAGCAGCCGTGGGGACAGGGCTTCTGTCGGAGGAGCTTTCTTT
TRBV7-2,.,.,TRBJ2-3,CASSFSWEDQTDTQYF,TGTGCCAGCAGCTTCAGCTGGGAGGATCAGACAGATACGCAGTATTTT
TRBV9,.,.,TRBJ1-6,CASSVAERSGSPLHF,TGTGCCAGCAGCGTAGCGGAGAGATCTGGGTCACCCCTCCACTTT
TRBV11-2,.,few,TRBJ1-1,CASRLRAGNTEAFF,TGTGCCAGCAGGTTGAGGGCGGGGAACACTGAAGCTTTCTTT
TRBV7-9,.,.,TRBJ2-5,CASSQRPGETQYF,TGTGCCAGCAGCCAACGCCCAGGGGAGACCCAGTACTTC
TRBV30,.,.,TRBJ1-2,CAWSGNGGYTF,TGTGCCTGGAGTGGAAACGGGGGCTACACCTTC
TRBV28,.,.,TRBJ1-1,CASSPNPGHMNTEAFF,TGTGCCAGCAGTCCCAACCCCGGACATATGAACACTGAAGCTTTCTTT
TRBV4-2,TRBD1,.,TRBJ1-5,CASSQADRGGQPQHF,TGTGCCAGCAGCCAAGCCGACAGGGGGGGTCAGCCCCAGCATTTT
TRBV7-2,.,.,TRBJ2-3,CASSLGRQYTDTQYF,TGTGCCAGCAGCTTAGGGAGACAGTACACAGATACGCAGTATTTT
TRBV4-1,.,.,TRBJ1-3,CASSQVLTREGNTIYF,TGCGCCAGCAGCCAAGTTTTGACTAGGGAAGGAAACACCATATATTTT
TRBV5-4,.,.,TRBJ2-1,CASSLASGRLYNEQFF,TGTGCCAGCAGCTTGGCCTCAGGGCGCCTTTACAATGAGCAGTTCTTC
TRBV5-1,.,.,TRBJ2-3,CASSLSGATDTQYF,TGCGCCAGCAGCTTATCAGGGGCCACAGATACGCAGTATTTT
TRBV30,.,.,TRBJ1-1,CAWRAGAPTEAFF,TGTGCCTGGAGGGCAGGGGCCCCCACTGAAGCTTTCTTT
TRBV9,.,.,TRBJ1-2,CASSVDSPTNYGYTF,TGTGCCAGCAGCGTTGACAGCCCAACTAACTATGGCTACACCTTC
TRBV15,.,.,TRBJ2-1,CATSREGVVNEQFF,TGTGCCACCAGCAGAGAGGGGGTGGTCAATGAGCAGTTCTTC
TRBV4-3,.,.,TRBJ2-2,CASSQVAGPNTGELFF,TGCGCCAGCAGCCAAGTGGCGGGTCCGAACACCGGGGAGCTGTTTTTT
TRBV19,.,.,TRBJ1-5,CASPPGDQPQHF,TGTGCCAGCCCGCCAGGGGATCAGCCCCAGCATTTT
TRBV19,TRBD1,.,TRBJ1-2,CASSTQGMDGYTF,TGTGCCAGTAGCACACAGGGGATGGATGGCTACACCTTC
TRBV7-2,.,once,TRBJ1-1,CASSPRGMNTEAFF,TGTGCCAGCAGCCCCCGCGGCATGAACACTGAAGCTTTCTTT
TRBV9,.,.,TRBJ2-3,CASSVVAGRGTDTQYF,TGTGCCAGCAGCGTAGTGGCAGGGCGGGGCACAGATACGCAGTATTTT